This TCR beta chain was sequenced in a study of shared clonotypes between healthy human individuals. Study background: Three CD4 naive, three CD4 memory, two CD8 naive and one CD8 memory plate were used per donor. General study results and limits: Rarefaction analysis demonstrated incomplete sorted-subset sequencing notwithstanding large depth.

Subsets obtained from CD4+ cells comprised CD45RA+ naive and CD45RA-negative memory cells. This CDR3 is 13 amino acids long. V gave up 8 bases and J gave up 4 bases, with 14 bases separating them. Germline CDR1 reads MNHEY; CDR2 reads SVGAGI. Deep-level settings were used for running the assay. Sequencing used immunoSEQ multiplex PCR; TCRdb keeps in-frame clones, though not all of them. The sample has roughly 2.4 million clones; approximately 96% are singletons. As for this clone: Antigen unknown.

Specimen: naive CD4+ T cells sorted from blood. The subset here: CD45RA+ positively selected. The receptor was isolated from a man aged 18 to 35 in good health. This chain uses TRBV6-5 with TRBJ1-2; TRBD1 is a possible D gene (6 bases). The CDR3 region is CASSGGAIYGYTF. Written as DNA, the CDR3 is TGTGCCAGCTCCGGGGGGGCCATCTATGGCTACACCTTC.